One sample yielded the 19 T cell receptor beta chains listed below, sequenced in a study of shared clonotypes between healthy human individuals. The assay was immunoSEQ multiplex PCR, and TCRdb's table has in-frame clones only and misses some. The data show around 600,000 clones, around 97% seen once. The sequenced material came from naive CD4+ T cells sorted from blood. Subset here: CD45RA+ positively selected. The origin of the receptors is a woman in her twenties or thirties in good health.

The CDR3 loop reads CACGELDRGPYEQYF. For the CDR3, the DNA is TGTGCCTGCGGGGAATTGGACAGGGGGCCCTACGAGCAGTACTTC. This sequence joins TRBV6-5 and TRBJ2-7; 11 bases are shared with TRBD1. The V and J ends lost 11 bases and 2 bases, in that order; junction bases with no gene match: 11. This CDR3 is 15 amino acids long. Germline values: CDR1 MNHEY, CDR2 SVGAGI.

The rearrangement uses TRBV7-2 and TRBJ2-7; the match to TRBD2 covers 8 bases. CDR3 length equals 14 residues. CDR1 SGHTA and CDR2 FQGNSA come from the germline V gene. The V and J ends lost 8 bases and 0 bases, in that order; junction bases with no gene match: 6. CDR3 region: CASVGRGASYEQYF. For the CDR3, the DNA is TGTGCCAGCGTCGGGCGGGGGGCCTCCTACGAGCAGTACTTC.

The gene calls are TRBV10-3 and TRBJ2-7, with 11 bases fitting TRBD2. V shed 4 bases and J 6 bases; nucleotides not matched to a gene: 11. There are 16 residues in the CDR3. From germline, CDR1 is ENHRY and CDR2 SYGVKD. This CDR3 is CAISVSGRAEMGEQYF. Here the CDR3 DNA reads TGTGCCATCAGTGTTAGCGGGAGGGCCGAGATGGGCGAGCAGTACTTC.

CDR3 bases: TGTGCCAGCAGTGAGCGGGACAGGGCGGACACTGAAGCTTTCTTT. Its translation: CASSERDRADTEAFF. The chain combines TRBV6-1 with TRBJ1-1; 9 positions match TRBD1. Per the germline V gene, CDR1 is MNHNS and CDR2 is SASEGT. This CDR3 has 15 amino acids. J gave up 3 bases and V 3 bases, and 5 bases lay outside the gene matches.

The V and J genes are TRBV29-1 and TRBJ2-1; 9 bases line up with TRBD2. Per the germline V gene, CDR1 is SQVTM and CDR2 is ANQGSEA. The CDR3 sequence is 14 residues long. V was clipped by 4 bases and J by 9 bases; unmatched bases: 10. The CDR3 bases are TGCAGCGTTGTGGTTCCTAGCGGGATCGGTGAGCAGTTCTTC. Protein product: CSVVVPSGIGEQFF.

As DNA, the CDR3 is TGTGCCAGCAAGCGCCTAGCGGGAGAGGAGACCCAGTACTTC. Translated: CASKRLAGEETQYF. The V call is TRBV27, the J call TRBJ2-5; 10 bases line up with TRBD2. There are 14 residues in the CDR3. Germline lookup yields CDR1 MNHEY and CDR2 SMNVEV (reference sequence). V lost 7 bases and J lost 5; bases outside the gene matches: 7.

V is TRBV10-3 and J is TRBJ2-1, with 7 bases lining up with TRBD2. The CDR3 contains 14 residues. The germline V gene has CDR1 ENHRY and CDR2 SYGVKD. V lost 2 bases, J lost 5 bases, and 3 bases stayed unmatched. Here the CDR3 DNA reads TGTGCCATCAGTGAGGGGGACTATAACAATGAGCAGTTCTTC. This translates into CAISEGDYNNEQFF.

J is TRBJ1-1 and V is TRBV11-2; 8 bases match TRBD1. The CDR3 has 16 amino acids. J lost 3 bases, V lost 5 bases, and 11 bases had no gene match. In germline, CDR1 is SGHAT, CDR2 FQNNGV. The CDR3 DNA is TGTGCCAGCAGCCTTAAAAACAGGGGGTGGGACACTGAAGCTTTCTTT. Residues: CASSLKNRGWDTEAFF.

The chain recombines TRBV6-4 with TRBJ2-7; D ambiguous. The CDR3 sequence is 17 residues long. V was pared by 3 bases and J by 6 bases, with 24 bases between. Per germline, CDR1 MRHNA and CDR2 SNTAGT. CDR3 nucleotide sequence: TGTGCCAGCAGTGAACTGGGCTCTAGGGTCCCTTTGGGCGAGCAGTACTTC. Protein: CASSELGSRVPLGEQYF.

The chain combines TRBV2 with TRBJ2-7, with a tentative D call TRBD2 (5 bases). Trimming pared 3 bases from V and 2 bases from J, leaving 8 bases between. This CDR3 comprises 13 residues. CDR1 SNHLY and CDR2 FYNNEI come from the germline V gene. CDR3 region: CASSEGAPYEQYF. CDR3 bases: TGTGCCAGCAGTGAGGGAGCCCCCTACGAGCAGTACTTC.

This chain connects TRBV19 to TRBJ2-7; TRBD2 matches 10 bases. This CDR3 spans 19 amino acids. Germline values: CDR1 LNHDA, CDR2 SQIVND (reference sequence). With V trimmed by 6 bases and J by 2 bases, 19 bases remained unmatched. CDR3 residues: CASRDRWASGSQTPYEQYF. In DNA, the CDR3 is TGTGCCAGTAGGGATAGATGGGCTAGCGGGAGCCAAACCCCCTACGAGCAGTACTTC.

The rearrangement uses TRBV4-1 and TRBJ2-2, with no clear D. Germline CDR1 reads MGHRA; CDR2 reads YSYEKL. This CDR3 spans 17 amino acids. V dropped 0 bases and J dropped 0 bases, with 11 bases sitting between them. CDR3 bases: TGCGCCAGCAGCCAAGAAGGGATAGCCGCGAACACCGGGGAGCTGTTTTTT. Its protein product is CASSQEGIAANTGELFF.

The chain carries TRBV6-6 and TRBJ1-1; 8 nucleotides align to TRBD1. V shed 0 bases, J shed 2 bases, and the junction held 5 bases outside the gene matches. The CDR3 consists of 16 residues. Germline CDR1 reads MNHNY; CDR2 reads SVGAGI (reference sequence). CDR3 bases: TGTGCCAGCAGTTACTCGGGCAGGGGGCCCAACACTGAAGCTTTCTTT. It is translated as CASSYSGRGPNTEAFF.

CDR3: CASSHTRGLAGTTGELFF. For the CDR3, the DNA is TGCGCCAGCAGCCACACGAGGGGGCTAGCGGGAACCACCGGGGAGCTGTTTTTT. The chain has TRBV4-1 and TRBJ2-2; TRBD2 aligns across 9 bases. CDR3 length: 18 residues. The germline V gene encodes CDR1 MGHRA and CDR2 YSYEKL. V shed 3 bases and J 4 bases; nucleotides not matched to a gene: 12.

Notes on this clone: It is unclear where the CDR3 begins or ends on the DNA, so no DNA is shown, and the CDR3 is as TCRdb lists it. The chain couples TRBV27 to TRBJ2-2; the tabulated D call, TRBD2, remains unverified against the DNA. The CDR3 is made up of 13 amino acids, end residues included. In germline, CDR1 is MNHEY, CDR2 SMNVEV (reference sequence). The chain's CDR3 is CASSLFLSGELFF.

About this clone: Other DNA sequences from this sample encode an identical CDR3 as well. The chain combines TRBV15 with TRBJ2-5; D uncertain. The CDR3 length is 14 residues. Germline loops: CDR1 LNHNV, CDR2 YYDKDF (reference sequence). The V and J ends lost 0 bases and 1 base respectively, with 6 bases between them. The CDR3 sequence: CATSRDVGQETQYF. The CDR3 DNA is TGTGCCACCAGCAGAGATGTCGGCCAAGAGACCCAGTACTTC.

This clone was counted once. The CDR3 sequence: CASSYGWGKNQETQYF. The CDR3 nucleotides read TGTGCCAGCAGTTATGGTTGGGGGAAAAACCAAGAGACCCAGTACTTC. The J gene is TRBJ2-5, the V gene TRBV27; D may match TRBD1 or TRBD2 (5 bases each). Trimming shortened V by 4 bases and J by 0 bases, and 15 bases separated the two germline ends. The CDR3 consists of 16 residues. The germline V gene encodes CDR1 MNHEY and CDR2 SMNVEV (reference sequence).

This chain links TRBV6-6 with TRBJ2-1, with 7 bases aligning to TRBD2. V gave up 6 bases and J gave up 3 bases; unmatched junction bases: 5. Germline CDR1 and CDR2: MNHNY and SVGAGI (reference sequence). The CDR3 has 14 amino acids. The CDR3 reads CASRPGGGYNEQFF. For the CDR3, the DNA is TGTGCCAGCAGACCGGGAGGAGGCTACAATGAGCAGTTCTTC.

The chain is built from TRBV5-1 and TRBJ2-2; unclear D gene. Germline values: CDR1 SGHRS, CDR2 YFSETQ. V dropped 5 bases and J dropped 4 bases, with 12 bases sitting between them. This CDR3 has 14 residues. The CDR3, as DNA: TGCGCCAGCAGGGTGGCCCCGGGCACCGGGGAGCTGTTTTTT. The encoded protein is CASRVAPGTGELFF.